A single sample is the source of the 15 T cell receptor beta chains below, sequenced in a study of spatial heterogeneity in lung cancer. TCRdb redid the calling of the 5' RACE reads with MiXCR, one entry per CDR3 protein. In the table there are fewer than 55,000 distinct CDR3 sequences, 7.4% of which are singletons. Stated time point: blood at routine non-recurrence follow-up after resection. Unsorted samples of tumor, nontumor lung or frozen PBMC had their whole RNA sequenced. The starting material was PBMCs, obtained at follow-up. The receptors were sampled from a female donor with early-stage non-small cell lung cancer.

The sample holds many counts of this clonotype. The chain combines TRBV6-2 or TRBV6-3 with TRBJ2-7, with D uncertain. Germline CDR1 MNHEY, CDR2 SVGEGT. V dropped 2 bases and J dropped 0 bases, with 8 bases sitting between them. This CDR3 has 14 amino acids. The CDR3 DNA sequence: TGTGCCAGCAGTTACCGCCTGGGCTCCTACGAGCAGTACTTC. It codes for CASSYRLGSYEQYF.

This clonotype has a handful of counts. The rearrangement links TRBV30 to TRBJ1-3, with D maybe TRBD1 (6 bases). CDR3 size: 14 residues. Germline-derived CDR1 and CDR2 are GTSNPN and SVGIG (reference sequence). Trimming pared 3 bases from V and 8 bases from J, leaving 17 bases between. The CDR3 nucleotides read TGTGCCTGGAGCACCGGACAGTCGGCGCACACCATATATTTT. Its protein product is CAWSTGQSAHTIYF.

This clonotype was found once. The V and J genes are TRBV10-3 and TRBJ2-3; no firm D call. The length of the CDR3 is 13 residues. Germline CDR1 reads ENHRY; CDR2 reads SYGVKD. V was cut by 5 bases and J by 2 bases, with 8 bases left in between. The CDR3 sequence: CAISPGDTDTQYF. The CDR3 DNA reads as TGTGCCATCAGTCCAGGAGACACAGATACGCAGTATTTT.

This clonotype was found many times. The genes are TRBV3-1 and TRBJ1-2; TRBD1 matches at 9 bases. The CDR3 sequence is 15 residues long. Per the germline V gene, CDR1 is LGHDT and CDR2 is YNNKEL (reference sequence). Germline trimming cut 3 bases from V and 5 bases from J; bases unmatched to any gene: 7. CDR3 in DNA: TGTGCCAGCAGCCACTTAAGCGACAGGGGGTATGGCTACACCTTC. Amino acids: CASSHLSDRGYGYTF.

This clonotype was recorded a few times. The chain couples TRBV27 to TRBJ1-4, with D perhaps TRBD1 (6 bases). This CDR3 is 15 amino acids long. CDR1 is MNHEY and CDR2 is SMNVEV in the germline V gene (reference sequence). The V end lost 6 bases, the J end lost 3 bases, and 14 bases lay between the germline ends. The CDR3 region is CASRSNRESNEKLFF. As DNA, the CDR3 is TGTGCCAGCAGGTCCAACAGGGAATCTAATGAAAAACTGTTTTTT.

The chain combines TRBV28 with TRBJ1-1; a weak D match, TRBD1 (6 bases). The V end was cut by 4 bases, the J end by 7 bases, with 10 bases between. The V gene's germline CDR1 is MDHEN and CDR2 SYDVKM. This CDR3 contains 12 residues. The CDR3 DNA is TGTGCCAGCAGTTCCCGGACAGTTGAAGCTTTCTTT. It yields the protein CASSSRTVEAFF.

Ten or more counts support this clonotype. The rearrangement uses TRBV18 and TRBJ2-5; no reliable D call. V lost 6 bases and J lost 1, with 9 bases in between. There are 13 residues in the CDR3. CDR1 and CDR2 from the germline V gene are KGHSH and LQKENI. The CDR3 spells CASSRTLQETQYF. DNA of the CDR3: TGTGCCAGCTCCCGCACCCTCCAAGAGACCCAGTACTTC.

This clonotype was detected only a few times. The chain uses TRBV21-1 and TRBJ2-7; the listed D gene, TRBD1, was not tested against the DNA. TRBV21-1 is described as a pseudogene. This CDR3 region has 16 residues. Here the CDR3 reads CASSKGPGTDSYEQYF. The CDR3 nucleotides read TGTGCCAGCAGCAAAGGGCCCGGGACAGATTCCTACGAGCAGTACTTC.

This clonotype appeared many times. This chain uses TRBV7-6 with TRBJ2-3, with D possibly matching TRBD2 (6 bases). From germline, CDR1 is SGHVS and CDR2 FNYEAQ. CDR3 size: 16 residues. V was pared by 1 base and J by 0 bases, with 11 bases between. Here the CDR3 DNA reads TGTGCCAGCAGCTTAGGTACTAGCCTAAGCACAGATACGCAGTATTTT. Translation: CASSLGTSLSTDTQYF.

The V gene is TRBV21-1, the J gene TRBJ1-1. TRBV21-1 is a recognized pseudogene. CDR3 length equals 11 residues. Here the CDR3 DNA reads TGTGCCAGCAGCAGGGTTCCTGAAGCTTTCTTT. It translates to CASSRVPEAFF.

In this sample, this clonotype turned up many times. CDR3 loop: CSARVTDSFEAFF. The CDR3 DNA follows: TGCAGTGCTAGAGTTACGGACTCCTTTGAAGCTTTCTTT. The chain joins TRBV20-1 to TRBJ1-1; D remains ambiguous. The V gene's germline CDR1 is DFQATT and CDR2 SNEGSKA (reference sequence). The ends were cut back, 1 base at V and 7 bases at J, with 13 bases in the middle. The CDR3 contains 13 residues.

This clonotype was observed at least ten times. V gene TRBV20-1 combines with J gene TRBJ2-2; 7 nucleotides match TRBD2. This CDR3 spans 15 amino acids. Germline V gene data show CDR1 as DFQATT and CDR2 as SNEGSKA (reference sequence). V gave up 3 bases and J gave up 1 base; unmatched junction bases: 5. In DNA, the CDR3 is TGCAGTGCTAGGCCAGCGGGGAGGAACACCGGGGAGCTGTTTTTT. It translates to CSARPAGRNTGELFF.

V and J are TRBV12-3 or TRBV12-4 and TRBJ2-3, with D uncertain. The CDR3 loop spans 14 amino acids. Trimming cost V 6 bases and J 2 bases, with 12 bases left between them. CDR3 DNA: TGTGCCAGCAGGAAGACTCTCCTCACAGATACGCAGTATTTT. Its protein product is CASRKTLLTDTQYF.

V usage is TRBV20-1 and J usage is TRBJ2-5; the match to TRBD1 covers 9 bases. J was trimmed by 7 bases and V by 6 bases; bases with no gene match: 12. There are 14 residues in the CDR3. Germline-derived CDR1 and CDR2 are DFQATT and SNEGSKA (reference sequence). This chain's CDR3 is CSAIGTGGVGTQYF. For the CDR3, the DNA is TGCAGTGCCATAGGAACAGGGGGCGTTGGGACCCAGTACTTC.

This clonotype was found a few times. This chain connects TRBV6-5 to TRBJ1-1; D is unclear. The CDR3 runs to 13 residues. The V gene's germline CDR1 is MNHEY and CDR2 SVGAGI. With 2 bases removed from V and 1 base from J, the gap between germline ends came to 5 bases. CDR3 sequence reads: CASSYAGNTEAFF. The CDR3 nucleotides read TGTGCCAGCAGTTACGCAGGGAACACTGAAGCTTTCTTT.